The present T cell receptor (beta chain) was sequenced within a study of T cells in Graves' hyperthyroidism and ophthalmopathy. For the study at large: Any treatment followed the collection of peripheral blood at initial diagnosis. Study-level points and caveats: Blood also showed most of the thyroid clonotypes that were expanded above 0.001.

What was amplified from RNA transcripts were TCR beta CDR3 regions. The HTBI primer set drove a first-round RT-PCR of the TCR CDR3. In TCRdb, the multiplex PCR reads were re-called with MiXCR into one record per CDR3 protein. The data hold 300,000 to 450,000 distinct CDR3 sequences, with roughly a sixth observed a single time. This clonotype came up many times. What it binds is not known. Exclusion followed for patients with uncontrolled infection, other autoimmune disease, pregnancy or lactation. Specimen: blood. The clonotype originates from a woman aged 25 to 39 with Graves' hyperthyroidism that later progressed to Graves' ophthalmopathy.

The CDR3 DNA is TGCAGTGCTAGACACCAATTTGAGGTCTACGAGCAGTACTTC. Amino acid sequence: CSARHQFEVYEQYF. This chain joins TRBV20-1 and TRBJ2-7, with D hard to call. The germline gives CDR1 DFQATT, CDR2 SNEGSKA (reference sequence). The CDR3 spans 14 residues. V was shortened by 2 bases and J by 3 bases, with 14 bases between the two germline ends.